These 13 T cell receptor beta chains share one sample of origin, sequenced in a study of neurological immune-mediated disorders (dated by TCRdb to between 2018 and 2021). Library preparation employed 5' RACE. Data came from an Illumina HiSeq 2500. Using fastp at Q25 and MiXCR, TCRdb reprocessed the public reads and kept productive beta chains. Under each unique CDR3 protein, matching rows form one entry showing the most common genes and DNA. This sample gives roughly 59,000 distinct CDR3 sequences in total; roughly 4.9% of them show up just once. Approximately 5.6% of the sample is held by the ten biggest clonotypes. Input material: PBMCs. Source of these receptors: a human donor with multiple sclerosis. The donor label of this sample is uncertain.

This clonotype was seen repeatedly, ten times or more. The V gene is TRBV10-2, the J gene TRBJ2-3, with TRBD2 identical over 7 bases. CDR1 WSHSY and CDR2 SAAADI come from the germline V gene. J was trimmed by 6 bases and V by 4 bases; bases with no gene match: 4. The CDR3 extends over 13 amino acids. In nucleotides, the CDR3 is TGCGCCAGCAGTGGACTGGGGGGGGATACGCAGTATTTT. As protein: CASSGLGGDTQYF.

This clonotype came up many times. V is TRBV5-1 and J is TRBJ2-7; a possible D gene is TRBD2 (6 bases). Trimming removed 0 bases from V and 4 bases from J, with 17 bases in between. This CDR3 contains 16 residues. CDR1 is SGHRS, CDR2 YFSETQ, per germline. DNA of the CDR3: TGCGCCAGCAGCTTGGCCCAAATGGCGGGGCCTTACGAGCAGTACTTC. This encodes CASSLAQMAGPYEQYF.

This clonotype was observed many times. This chain joins TRBV5-1 and TRBJ1-1; D unclear. The CDR3 contains 15 residues. Trimming stripped 0 bases from V and 0 bases from J, with 9 bases between. Germline V gene data show CDR1 as SGHRS and CDR2 as YFSETQ. The CDR3 region has the DNA TGCGCCAGCAGCTTGGGTCCTGGGATGAACACTGAAGCTTTCTTT. Translating gives CASSLGPGMNTEAFF.

This clonotype was seen at least ten times. V usage is TRBV10-3 and J usage is TRBJ2-2; D is undetermined. This CDR3 has 14 residues. The V end was cut by 4 bases, the J end by 4 bases, with 10 bases between. Per germline, CDR1 ENHRY and CDR2 SYGVKD. The CDR3 is CAISVDWGTGELFF. CDR3 sequence (DNA): TGTGCCATCAGTGTGGATTGGGGCACCGGGGAGCTGTTTTTT.

Ten or more counts support this clonotype. The chain combines TRBV20-1 with TRBJ1-6; 9 bases match TRBD1. The germline gives CDR1 DFQATT, CDR2 SNEGSKA (reference sequence). The CDR3 has 16 amino acids. V lost 0 bases to trimming and J lost 7 bases; unmatched junction nucleotides: 7. As DNA, the CDR3 is TGCAGTGCTAGAGAATTACAGGGGGCTGGGAATTCACCCCTCCACTTT. It yields the protein CSARELQGAGNSPLHF.

The chain has TRBV5-1 and TRBJ2-1, with a weak D call TRBD1 (5 bases). Germline assignment: CDR1 SGHRS and CDR2 YFSETQ. V shed 0 bases and J shed 1 base, with 14 bases lying between them. The CDR3 is 17 amino acids. The CDR3 loop reads CASSLGAGFGSYNEQFF. CDR3 DNA: TGCGCCAGCAGCTTGGGGGCAGGGTTTGGATCCTACAATGAGCAGTTCTTC. The whole variable domain, filled in from reference TRBV5-1 and TRBJ2-1, reads KAGVTQTPRYLIKTRGQQVTLSCSPISGHRSVSWYQQTPGQGLQFLFEYFSETQRNKGNFPGRFSGRQFSNSRSEMNVSTLELGDSALYLCASSLGAGFGSYNEQFFGPGTRLTVL.

Remarks on this clonotype: The junction departs from germline at one end; a sequencing error may be responsible. V usage is TRBV7-6 and J usage is TRBJ2-3; D gene uncertain. The CDR3 sequence is 15 residues long. Germline loops: CDR1 SGHVS, CDR2 FNYEAQ. In nucleotides, the CDR3 is TGTGCCAGCAGCTTAGTCGGCCCCAGCACAGATACGCAGTTTTTT. This codes for CASSLVGPSTDTQFF.

This clonotype has a count of ten or more. This chain uses TRBV20-1 with TRBJ1-3; 10 bases line up with TRBD1. The junction had 14 bases not matched to a gene; V was cut back by 5 bases and J by 4 bases. The CDR3 has 17 residues. Germline V CDR1 and CDR2: DFQATT, SNEGSKA (reference sequence). The CDR3 protein is CSAPEFGGQGGGNTIYF. As DNA, the CDR3 is TGCAGTGCTCCCGAGTTCGGAGGACAGGGGGGGGGAAACACCATATATTTT.

This clonotype was counted ten times or more. This chain uses TRBV27 with TRBJ2-7; D is possibly TRBD2 (6 bases). Trimming took 5 bases from V and 2 from J, leaving 13 bases between them. The germline CDR1 and CDR2 sequences are MNHEY and SMNVEV (reference sequence). The CDR3 has 14 residues. The DNA of the CDR3 is TGTGCCAGCAGTCGACTAGGGTCGGCCTACGAGCAGTACTTC. Amino acids: CASSRLGSAYEQYF.

This clonotype was counted ten times or more. CDR3 coding DNA: TGTGCCAGCAGCTTAGATGGGGACTCTAATCTCTATGGCTACACCTTC. This sequence encodes CASSLDGDSNLYGYTF. V usage is TRBV7-8 and J usage is TRBJ1-2, with D possibly being TRBD1 (5 bases). In germline, CDR1 is SGHVS, CDR2 FQNEAQ. The CDR3 is made up of 16 amino acids. V was clipped by 1 base and J by 4 bases, with 16 bases between them. The full variable domain, with the rest looked up from reference TRBV7-8 and TRBJ1-2, is GAGVSQSPRYKVAKRGQDVALRCDPISGHVSLFWYQQALGQGPEFLTYFQNEAQLDKSGLPSDRFFAERPEGSVSTLKIQRTQQEDSAVYLCASSLDGDSNLYGYTFGSGTRLTVV.

V gene TRBV11-2 combines with J gene TRBJ1-2; a weak D match, TRBD1 (6 bases). V lost 3 bases and J lost 8, with 16 bases in between. Per germline, CDR1 SGHAT and CDR2 FQNNGV. The CDR3 runs 14 residues. CDR3 region: CASSLVQGRGGYTF. The CDR3 DNA sequence: TGTGCCAGCAGCTTGGTACAGGGACGGGGCGGCTACACCTTC. The variable domain in full, completed from reference TRBV11-2 and TRBJ1-2, reads EAGVAQSPRYKIIEKRQSVAFWCNPISGHATLYWYQQILGQGPKLLIQFQNNGVVDDSQLPKDRFSAERLKGVDSTLKIQPAKLEDSAVYLCASSLVQGRGGYTFGSGTRLTVV.

This clonotype has at least ten counts. J is TRBJ2-7 and V is TRBV20-1, with D hard to call. Per the germline V gene, CDR1 is DFQATT and CDR2 is SNEGSKA (reference sequence). V dropped 4 bases and J dropped 2 bases, with 6 bases sitting between them. The CDR3 spans 11 residues. CDR3 sequence (DNA): TGCAGTGCTAACGGACCCTACGAGCAGTACTTC. It specifies CSANGPYEQYF.

This clonotype was recorded many times. V and J are TRBV10-3 and TRBJ2-2; D possibly corresponds to TRBD1 (5 bases). Between the trimmed V and J ends, which lost 4 bases and 11 bases, there was a span of 14 bases. This CDR3 is built from 13 residues. In germline, CDR1 is ENHRY, CDR2 SYGVKD. CDR3 bases: TGTGCCATCAGTGGCCTAGGGGCGGACGAGCTGTTTTTT. Amino acid sequence: CAISGLGADELFF.